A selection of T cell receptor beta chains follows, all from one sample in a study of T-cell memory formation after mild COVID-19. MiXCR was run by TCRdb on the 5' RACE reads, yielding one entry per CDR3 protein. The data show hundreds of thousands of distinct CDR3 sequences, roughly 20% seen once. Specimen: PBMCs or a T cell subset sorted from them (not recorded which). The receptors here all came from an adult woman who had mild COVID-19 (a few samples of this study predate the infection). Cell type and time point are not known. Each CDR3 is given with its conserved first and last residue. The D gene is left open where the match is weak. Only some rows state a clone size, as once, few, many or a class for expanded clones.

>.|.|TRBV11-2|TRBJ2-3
CASSLRPGDTDTQYF
TGTGCCAGCAGCTTACGGCCAGGGGACACAGATACGCAGTATTTT
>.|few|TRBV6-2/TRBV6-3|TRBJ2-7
CASSYGMSYEQYF
TGTGCCAGCAGTTACGGGATGTCCTACGAGCAGTACTTC
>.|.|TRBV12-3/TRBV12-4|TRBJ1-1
CASRGTALRRTTEAFF
TGTGCCAGCCGGGGAACAGCTCTTAGGCGGACCACTGAAGCTTTCTTT
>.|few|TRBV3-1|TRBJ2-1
CASSQDKISNYNEQFF
TGTGCCAGCAGCCAAGATAAGATTAGTAACTACAATGAGCAGTTCTTC
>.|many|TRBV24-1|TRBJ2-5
CATSGQNQETQYF
TGTGCCACCTCAGGACAAAACCAAGAGACCCAGTACTTC
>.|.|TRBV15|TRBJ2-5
CATSSENYGETQYF
TGTGCCACCAGCAGTGAGAACTACGGAGAGACCCAGTACTTC
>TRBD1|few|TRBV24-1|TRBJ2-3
CAASPGQGPTDTQYF
TGTGCCGCGTCACCGGGACAGGGGCCAACAGATACGCAGTATTTT
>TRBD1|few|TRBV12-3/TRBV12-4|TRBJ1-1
CASTPLAGGEFGVSLGMNTEAFF
TGTGCCAGCACTCCCCTGGCAGGGGGTGAGTTTGGTGTTTCATTAGGCATGAACACTGAAGCTTTCTTT
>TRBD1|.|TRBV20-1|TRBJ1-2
CSAWRTGANYGYTF
TGCAGTGCTTGGCGGACAGGGGCTAACTATGGCTACACCTTC
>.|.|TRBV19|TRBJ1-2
CASTWSPGNYGYTF
TGTGCCAGTACCTGGAGCCCAGGGAACTATGGCTACACCTTC
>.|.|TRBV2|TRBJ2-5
CASSGGWQGETQYF
TGTGCCAGCAGTGGCGGGTGGCAGGGGGAGACCCAGTACTTC
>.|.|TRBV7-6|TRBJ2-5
CASSLHTGKFAQETQYF
TGTGCCAGCAGCCTCCACACCGGGAAATTCGCACAAGAGACCCAGTACTTC
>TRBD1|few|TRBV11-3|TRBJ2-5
CASSLSLGQGQETQYF
TGTGCCAGCAGCTTAAGCTTGGGACAGGGCCAAGAGACCCAGTACTTC
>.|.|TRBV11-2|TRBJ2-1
CASSFGQTFYNEQFF
TGTGCCAGCAGCTTTGGACAGACTTTCTACAATGAGCAGTTCTTC
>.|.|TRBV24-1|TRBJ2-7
CATSDLHEGPTGEQYF
TGTGCCACCAGTGATTTGCATGAGGGACCCACCGGTGAGCAGTACTTC
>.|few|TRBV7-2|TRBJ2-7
CASSLLPKGWNEGEQYF
TGTGCCAGCAGCCTATTACCCAAAGGGTGGAATGAAGGCGAGCAGTACTTC
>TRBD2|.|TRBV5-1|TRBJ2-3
CASSPLAGGPAATDTQYF
TGCGCCAGCAGCCCTTTGGCGGGGGGGCCGGCGGCGACAGATACGCAGTATTTT
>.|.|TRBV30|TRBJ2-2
CAWAEANTGELFF
TGTGCCTGGGCGGAAGCGAACACCGGGGAGCTGTTTTTT
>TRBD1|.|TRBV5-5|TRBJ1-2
CASSLQPRGRGGYGYTF
TGTGCCAGCAGCCTACAACCGAGGGGGCGAGGGGGCTATGGCTACACCTTC
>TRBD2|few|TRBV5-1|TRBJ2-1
CASSQGTSATQQFF
TGCGCCAGCAGCCAAGGGACTAGCGCCACTCAGCAGTTCTTC
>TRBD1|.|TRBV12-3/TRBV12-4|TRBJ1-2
CASRTGQVYGYTF
TGTGCCAGCAGGACGGGACAGGTCTATGGCTACACCTTC
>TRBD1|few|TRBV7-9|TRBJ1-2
CASSYRQGERQGYTF
TGTGCCAGCAGCTACCGACAGGGGGAGCGGCAAGGCTACACCTTC
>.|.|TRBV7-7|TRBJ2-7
CASSPYYRSYEQYF
TGTGCTAGCAGCCCCTACTACCGCTCCTACGAGCAGTACTTC
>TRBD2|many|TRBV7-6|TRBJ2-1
CASRAGTSGYNEQFF
TGTGCCAGCAGGGCCGGGACTAGCGGCTACAATGAGCAGTTCTTC
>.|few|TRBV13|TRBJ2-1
CASSFGRLNEQFF
TGTGCCAGCAGCTTTGGGCGGCTCAATGAGCAGTTCTTC